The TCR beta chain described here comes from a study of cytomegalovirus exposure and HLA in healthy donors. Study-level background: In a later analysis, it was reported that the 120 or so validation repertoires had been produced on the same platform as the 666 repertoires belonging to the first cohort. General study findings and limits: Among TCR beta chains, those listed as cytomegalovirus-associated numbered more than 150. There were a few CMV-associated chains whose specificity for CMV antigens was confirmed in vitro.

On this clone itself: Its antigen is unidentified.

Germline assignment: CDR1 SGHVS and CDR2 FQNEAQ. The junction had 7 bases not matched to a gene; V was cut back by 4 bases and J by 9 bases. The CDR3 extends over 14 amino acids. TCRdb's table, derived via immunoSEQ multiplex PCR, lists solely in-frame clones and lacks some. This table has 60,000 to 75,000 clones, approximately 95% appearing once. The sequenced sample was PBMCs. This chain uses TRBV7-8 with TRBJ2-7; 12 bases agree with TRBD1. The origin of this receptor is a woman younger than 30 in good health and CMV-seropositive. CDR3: CASSSGTGGIGQYF. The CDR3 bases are TGTGCCAGCAGCTCCGGGACAGGGGGCATCGGGCAGTACTTC.